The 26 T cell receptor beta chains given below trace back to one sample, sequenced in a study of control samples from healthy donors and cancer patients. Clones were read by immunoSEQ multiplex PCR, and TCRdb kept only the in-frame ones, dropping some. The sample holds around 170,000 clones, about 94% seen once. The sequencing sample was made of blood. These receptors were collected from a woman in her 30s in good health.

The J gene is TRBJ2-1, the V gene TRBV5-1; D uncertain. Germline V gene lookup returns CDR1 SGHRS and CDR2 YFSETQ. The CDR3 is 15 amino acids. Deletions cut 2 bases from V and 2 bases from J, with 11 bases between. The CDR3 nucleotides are TGCGCCAGCAGCTTTGGCGGAAACACCTACAATGAGCAGTTCTTC. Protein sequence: CASSFGGNTYNEQFF.

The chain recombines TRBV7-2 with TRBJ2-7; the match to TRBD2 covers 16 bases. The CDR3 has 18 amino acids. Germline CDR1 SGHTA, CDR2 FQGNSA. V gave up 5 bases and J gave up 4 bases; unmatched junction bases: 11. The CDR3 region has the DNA TGTGCCAGCAGCGCGCAGGGACTAGCGGGAGGGTCGTCGTACGAGCAGTACTTC. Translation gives CASSAQGLAGGSSYEQYF.

The CDR3 protein is CATSRRQGENEKLFF. CDR3 bases: TGTGCCACCAGCAGAAGACAGGGAGAAAATGAAAAACTGTTTTTT. The chain has TRBV15 and TRBJ1-4; 7 nucleotides agree with TRBD1. J was trimmed by 5 bases and V by 2 bases; bases with no gene match: 5. The germline CDR1 and CDR2 sequences are LNHNV and YYDKDF (reference sequence). CDR3 length equals 15 residues.

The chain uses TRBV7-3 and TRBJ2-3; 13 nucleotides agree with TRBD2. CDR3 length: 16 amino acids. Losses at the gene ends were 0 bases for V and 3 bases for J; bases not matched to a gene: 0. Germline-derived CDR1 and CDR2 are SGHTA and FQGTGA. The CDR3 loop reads CASSLTTSGGTDTQYF. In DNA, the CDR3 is TGTGCCAGCAGCTTAACGACTAGCGGGGGGACAGATACGCAGTATTTT.

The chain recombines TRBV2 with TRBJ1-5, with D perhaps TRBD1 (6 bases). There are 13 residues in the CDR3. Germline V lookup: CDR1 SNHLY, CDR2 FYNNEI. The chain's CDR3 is CAAGRGSNQPQHF. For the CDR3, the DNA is TGTGCAGCGGGAAGGGGGTCCAATCAGCCCCAGCATTTT.

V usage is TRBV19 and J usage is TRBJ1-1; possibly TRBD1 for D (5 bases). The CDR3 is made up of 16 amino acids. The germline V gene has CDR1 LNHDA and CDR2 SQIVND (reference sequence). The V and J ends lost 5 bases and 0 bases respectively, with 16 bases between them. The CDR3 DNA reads TGTGCCAGTAGTGGGGCAGGGCTACGGGTGAACACTGAAGCTTTCTTT. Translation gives CASSGAGLRVNTEAFF. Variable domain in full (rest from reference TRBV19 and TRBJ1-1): DGGITQSPKYLFRKEGQNVTLSCEQNLNHDAMYWYRQDPGQGLRLIYYSQIVNDFQKGDIAEGYSVSREKKESFPLTVTSAQKNPTAFYLCASSGAGLRVNTEAFFGQGTRLTVV.

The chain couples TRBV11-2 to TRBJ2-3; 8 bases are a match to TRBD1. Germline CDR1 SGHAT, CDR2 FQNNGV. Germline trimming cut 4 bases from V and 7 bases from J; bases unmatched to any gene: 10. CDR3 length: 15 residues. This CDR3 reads CASSYFRDRRNTQYF. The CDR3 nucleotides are TGTGCCAGCAGCTACTTCCGGGACAGGAGAAATACGCAGTATTTT.

In DNA form, the CDR3 reads TGTGCCACCAGCCAGGGGGACCAGCCCCAGCATTTT. This encodes CATSQGDQPQHF. The chain couples TRBV24-1 to TRBJ1-5; 7 bases match TRBD1. The length of the CDR3 is 12 residues. The germline V gene encodes CDR1 KGHDR and CDR2 SFDVKD. V lost 7 bases to trimming and J lost 7 bases; unmatched junction nucleotides: 3.

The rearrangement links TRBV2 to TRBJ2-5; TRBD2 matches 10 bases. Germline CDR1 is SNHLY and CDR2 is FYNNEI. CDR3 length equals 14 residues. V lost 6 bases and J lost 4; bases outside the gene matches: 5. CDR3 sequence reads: CASSLAGGGETQYF. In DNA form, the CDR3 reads TGTGCCAGCAGCTTAGCGGGAGGAGGAGAGACCCAGTACTTC.

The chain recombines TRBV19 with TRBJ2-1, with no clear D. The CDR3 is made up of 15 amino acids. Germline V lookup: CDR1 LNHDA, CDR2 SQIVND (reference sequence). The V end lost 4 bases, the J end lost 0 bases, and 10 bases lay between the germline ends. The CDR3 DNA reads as TGTGCCAGTAGTAGCGGTGCTAGCTCCTACAATGAGCAGTTCTTC. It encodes CASSSGASSYNEQFF.

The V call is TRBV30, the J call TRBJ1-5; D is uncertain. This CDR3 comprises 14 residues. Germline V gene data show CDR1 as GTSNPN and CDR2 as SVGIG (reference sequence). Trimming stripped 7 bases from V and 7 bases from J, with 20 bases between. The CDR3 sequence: CALSDAYPGQPQHF. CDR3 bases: TGTGCCTTATCGGACGCATATCCGGGCCAGCCCCAGCATTTT. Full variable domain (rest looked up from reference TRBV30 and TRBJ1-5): SQTIHQWPATLVQPVGSPLSLECTVEGTSNPNLYWYRQAAGRGLQLLFYSVGIGQISSEVPQNLSASRPQDRQFILSSKKLLLSDSGFYLCALSDAYPGQPQHFGDGTRLSIL.

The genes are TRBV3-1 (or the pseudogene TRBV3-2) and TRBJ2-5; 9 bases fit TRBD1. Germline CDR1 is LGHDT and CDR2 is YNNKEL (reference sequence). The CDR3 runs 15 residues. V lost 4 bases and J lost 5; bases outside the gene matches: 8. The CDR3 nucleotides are TGTGCCAGCAGCCCCCCCGGGACAGGGCGCGAGACCCAGTACTTC. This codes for CASSPPGTGRETQYF.

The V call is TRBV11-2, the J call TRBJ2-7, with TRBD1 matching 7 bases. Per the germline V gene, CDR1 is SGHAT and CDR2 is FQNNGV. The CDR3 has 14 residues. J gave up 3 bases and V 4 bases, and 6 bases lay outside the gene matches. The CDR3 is CASSSDRRYYEQYF. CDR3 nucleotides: TGTGCCAGCAGCTCGGACAGGCGTTACTACGAGCAGTACTTC.

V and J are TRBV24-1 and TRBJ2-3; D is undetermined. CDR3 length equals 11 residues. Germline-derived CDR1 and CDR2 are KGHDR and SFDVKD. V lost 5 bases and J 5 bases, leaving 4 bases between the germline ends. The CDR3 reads CATSAQDTQYF. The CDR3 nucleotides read TGTGCCACCAGTGCCCAAGATACGCAGTATTTT.

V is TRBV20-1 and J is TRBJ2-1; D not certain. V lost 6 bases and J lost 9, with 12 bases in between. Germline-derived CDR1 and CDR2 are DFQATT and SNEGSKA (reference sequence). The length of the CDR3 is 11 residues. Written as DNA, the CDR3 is TGCAGTGCAATCCCAGTAGCTGAGCAGTTCTTC. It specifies CSAIPVAEQFF.

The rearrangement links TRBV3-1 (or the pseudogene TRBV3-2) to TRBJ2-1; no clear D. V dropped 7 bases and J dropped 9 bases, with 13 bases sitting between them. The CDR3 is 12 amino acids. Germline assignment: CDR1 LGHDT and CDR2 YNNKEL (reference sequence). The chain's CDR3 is CASKDQSAEQFF. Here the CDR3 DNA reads TGTGCCAGCAAGGACCAGTCGGCTGAGCAGTTCTTC.

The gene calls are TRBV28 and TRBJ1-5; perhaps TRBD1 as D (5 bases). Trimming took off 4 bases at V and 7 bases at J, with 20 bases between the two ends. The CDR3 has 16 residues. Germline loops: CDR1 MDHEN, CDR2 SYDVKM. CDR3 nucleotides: TGTGCCAGCAGTTCCTCTCAGGGTGGGAGGGGACAGCCCCAGCATTTT. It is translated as CASSSSQGGRGQPQHF.

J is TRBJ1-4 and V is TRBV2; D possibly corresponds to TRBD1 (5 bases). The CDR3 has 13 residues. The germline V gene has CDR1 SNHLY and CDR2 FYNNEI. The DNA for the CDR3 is TGTGGGGCCCAGAGGGGTTCTAATGAAAAACTGTTTTTT. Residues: CGAQRGSNEKLFF. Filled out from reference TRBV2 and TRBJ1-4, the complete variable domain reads EPEVTQTPSHQVTQMGQEVILRCVPISNHLYFYWYRQILGQKVEFLVSFYNNEISEKSEIFDDQFSVERPDGSNFTLKIRSTKLEDSAMYFCGAQRGSNEKLFFGSGTQLSVL.

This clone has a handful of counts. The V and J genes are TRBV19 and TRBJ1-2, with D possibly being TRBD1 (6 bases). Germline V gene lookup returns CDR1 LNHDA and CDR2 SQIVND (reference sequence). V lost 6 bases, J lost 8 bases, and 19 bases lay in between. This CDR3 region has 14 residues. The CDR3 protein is CASSLQGHPDGYTF. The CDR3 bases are TGTGCCAGTAGCCTCCAGGGGCACCCCGACGGCTACACCTTC. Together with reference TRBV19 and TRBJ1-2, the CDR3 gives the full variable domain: DGGITQSPKYLFRKEGQNVTLSCEQNLNHDAMYWYRQDPGQGLRLIYYSQIVNDFQKGDIAEGYSVSREKKESFPLTVTSAQKNPTAFYLCASSLQGHPDGYTFGSGTRLTVV.

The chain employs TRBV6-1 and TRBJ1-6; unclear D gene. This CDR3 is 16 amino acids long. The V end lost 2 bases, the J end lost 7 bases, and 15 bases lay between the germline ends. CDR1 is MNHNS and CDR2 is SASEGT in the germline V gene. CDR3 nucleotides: TGTGCCAGCAGTGAAAGTCGGCAGCTACCGAATTCACCCCTCCACTTT. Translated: CASSESRQLPNSPLHF.

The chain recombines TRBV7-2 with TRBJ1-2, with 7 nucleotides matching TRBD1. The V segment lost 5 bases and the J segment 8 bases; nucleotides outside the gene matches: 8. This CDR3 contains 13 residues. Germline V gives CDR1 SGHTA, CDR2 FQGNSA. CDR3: CASSPDRERGYTF. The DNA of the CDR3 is TGTGCCAGCAGCCCCGACAGGGAACGGGGCTACACCTTC.

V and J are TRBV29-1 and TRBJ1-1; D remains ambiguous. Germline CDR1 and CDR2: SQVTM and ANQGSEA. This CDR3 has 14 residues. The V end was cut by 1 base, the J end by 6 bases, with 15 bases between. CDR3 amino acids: CSVEGVGLVAEAFF. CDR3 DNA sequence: TGCAGCGTTGAAGGAGTGGGTTTAGTGGCTGAAGCTTTCTTT.

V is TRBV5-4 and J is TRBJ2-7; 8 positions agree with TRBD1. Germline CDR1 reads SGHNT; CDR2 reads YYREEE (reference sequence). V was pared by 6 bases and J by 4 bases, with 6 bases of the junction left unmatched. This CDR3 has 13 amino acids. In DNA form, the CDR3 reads TGTGCCAGCACCTACAGGGGGGCTTACGAGCAGTACTTC. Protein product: CASTYRGAYEQYF.

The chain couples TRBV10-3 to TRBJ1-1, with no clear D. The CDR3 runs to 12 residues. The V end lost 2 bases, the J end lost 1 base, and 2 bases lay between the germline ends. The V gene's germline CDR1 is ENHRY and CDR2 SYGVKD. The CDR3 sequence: CAISEGNTEAFF. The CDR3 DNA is TGTGCCATCAGTGAGGGGAACACTGAAGCTTTCTTT.

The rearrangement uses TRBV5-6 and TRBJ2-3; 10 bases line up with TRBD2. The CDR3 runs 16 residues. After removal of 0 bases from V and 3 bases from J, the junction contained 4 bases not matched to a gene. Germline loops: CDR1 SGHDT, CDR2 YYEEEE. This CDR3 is CASSLDLAGVTDTQYF. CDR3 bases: TGTGCCAGCAGCTTGGACCTAGCGGGAGTGACAGATACGCAGTATTTT.

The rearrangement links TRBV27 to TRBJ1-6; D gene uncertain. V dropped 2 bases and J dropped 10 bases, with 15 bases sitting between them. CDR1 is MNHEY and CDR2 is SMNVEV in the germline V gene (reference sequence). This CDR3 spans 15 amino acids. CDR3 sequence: CASSLTHTWNSPLHF. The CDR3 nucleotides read TGTGCCAGCAGTTTAACACATACGTGGAACTCACCCCTCCACTTT.